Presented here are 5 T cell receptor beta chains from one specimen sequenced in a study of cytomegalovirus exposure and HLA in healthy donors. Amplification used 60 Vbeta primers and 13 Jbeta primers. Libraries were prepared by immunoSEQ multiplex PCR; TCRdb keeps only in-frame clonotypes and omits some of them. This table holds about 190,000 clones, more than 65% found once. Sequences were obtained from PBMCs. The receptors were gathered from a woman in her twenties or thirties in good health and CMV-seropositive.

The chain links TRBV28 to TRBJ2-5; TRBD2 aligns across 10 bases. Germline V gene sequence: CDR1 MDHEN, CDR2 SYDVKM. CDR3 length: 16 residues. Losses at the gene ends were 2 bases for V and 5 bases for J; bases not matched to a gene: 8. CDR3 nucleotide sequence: TGTGCCAGCAGTTTAATCGAACTAGCGGGACAGGAGACCCAGTACTTC. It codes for CASSLIELAGQETQYF.

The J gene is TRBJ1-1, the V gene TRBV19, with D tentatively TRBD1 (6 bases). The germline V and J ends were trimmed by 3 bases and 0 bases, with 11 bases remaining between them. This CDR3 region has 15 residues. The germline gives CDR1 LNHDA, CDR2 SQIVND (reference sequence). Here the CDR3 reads CASSIGGALNTEAFF. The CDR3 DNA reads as TGTGCCAGTAGTATTGGGGGGGCGCTGAACACTGAAGCTTTCTTT.

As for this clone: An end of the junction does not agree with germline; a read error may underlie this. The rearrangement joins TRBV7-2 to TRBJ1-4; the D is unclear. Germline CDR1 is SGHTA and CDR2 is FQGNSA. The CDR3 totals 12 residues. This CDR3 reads CASSLKNRGPVF. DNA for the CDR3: TGTGCCAGCAGCTTGAAAAACCGAGGCCCGGTTTTT. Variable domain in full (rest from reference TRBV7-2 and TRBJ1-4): GAGVSQSPSNKVTEKGKDVELRCDPISGHTALYWYRQSLGQGLEFLIYFQGNSAPDKSGLPSDRFSAERTGGSVSTLTIQRTQQEDSAVYLCASSLKNRGPVFGSGTQLSVL.

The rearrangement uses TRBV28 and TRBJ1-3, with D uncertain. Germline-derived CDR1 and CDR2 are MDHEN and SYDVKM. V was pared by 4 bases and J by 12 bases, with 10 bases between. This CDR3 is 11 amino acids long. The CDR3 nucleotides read TGTGCCAGCAGTTCCAACGGGAACATATATTTT. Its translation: CASSSNGNIYF.

For the CDR3, the DNA is TGTGCCTGGAGTGTACGGGTTCGTAGGCATTTT. Translating it yields CAWSVRVRRHF. V usage is TRBV30 and J usage is TRBJ1-5; no clear D. The V gene lost 0 bases and the J gene lost 15 bases, with 12 bases spanning the gap. Per the germline V gene, CDR1 is GTSNPN and CDR2 is SVGIG (reference sequence). The CDR3 has 11 amino acids.